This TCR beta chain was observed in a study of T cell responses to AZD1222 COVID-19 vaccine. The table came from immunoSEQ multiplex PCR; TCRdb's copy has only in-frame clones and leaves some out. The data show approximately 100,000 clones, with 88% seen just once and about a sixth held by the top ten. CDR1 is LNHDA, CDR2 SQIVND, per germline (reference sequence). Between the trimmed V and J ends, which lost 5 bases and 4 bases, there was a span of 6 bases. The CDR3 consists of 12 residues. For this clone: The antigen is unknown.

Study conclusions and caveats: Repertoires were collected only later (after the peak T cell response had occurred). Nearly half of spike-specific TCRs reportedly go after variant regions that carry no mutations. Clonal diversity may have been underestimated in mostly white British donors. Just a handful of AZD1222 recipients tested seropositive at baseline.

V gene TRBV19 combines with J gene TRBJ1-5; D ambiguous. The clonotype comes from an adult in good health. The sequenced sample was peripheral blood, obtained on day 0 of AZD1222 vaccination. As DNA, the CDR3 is TGTGCCAGTAGTGCTACGAATCAGCCCCAGCATTTT. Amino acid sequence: CASSATNQPQHF.